This T cell receptor beta chain was sequenced during a study of blood T cell repertoires in COVID-19 (dated by TCRdb to the early 2020s). Background on the whole study: Collaborator samples came from the United States, Italy and Spain and covered acute and convalescent phases of COVID-19. The prospective study material was composed of cDNA or gDNA derived from T cells, B-cell-depleted T cells, or PBMCs. Where HLA class I and class II types were available, the types were taken from metadata supplied by the sample provider, not from assay-based typing. The repertoires were made available in a free public database intended to serve as a resource for research on the immune response to SARS-CoV-2. A de-identified subject ID, COVID-19 status, age in years and sex were almost always included in the sample metadata. Samples came from the ongoing ImmuneRACE study (first 160 participants) plus 1,254 subjects from 6 global collaborators. The dataset comprised deeply sampled blood TCRbeta repertoires from subjects exposed to, actively infected with, or recovered from COVID-19.

A second Seattle source provided samples from volunteer blood donors who had recovered from COVID-19. Collaborating institutions collected whole blood in K2EDTA tubes following their own protocols. For TCRbeta analysis, collaborators shipped samples as frozen whole blood, isolated PBMCs, or DNA extracted from either of those sample types. From V the trimming removes 10 bases and from J it removes 6 bases, while the gene matches leave 3 bases of the junction unaccounted for. CDR3 length: 11 amino acids, cysteine to phenylalanine. Just CDR3 DNA is preserved here, 33 bases in frame from base 1. For CDR1 and CDR2, the germline V gene lists MNHEY and SVGAGI. TCRbeta CDR3 regions were amplified from genomic DNA using the immunoSEQ Assay, a bias-controlled multiplex PCR. The paper's data handling went like this. Nucleated cell counts per sample were estimated from amplification of reference gene primers within the assay. To quantify the absolute abundance of each unique TCRbeta CDR3 rearrangement, sequence reads were collapsed and filtered. For each sample, productive Simpson clonality was calculated as the square root of Simpson's diversity index across productive rearrangements. Not all clones reach the TCRdb copy of this immuneACCESS table, which keeps in-frame sequences only. Checked studies attribute under half of the gap to unresolved V genes and leave the rest unexplained. For V, J and clone size, that table is used; D and trimming come from the DNA. This sample holds more than 200,000 clones; around 84% were observed only once. About 1.5% of the sample rests with the top ten.

Details on this clone: Its antigen is unknown. The input lacks base qualities; no much larger clone sits a single base away.

The study at large found these results: Clinical and demographic metadata were provided uncurated, with the amount varying by source and participant.

The clonotype was recovered from a woman aged 40 to 50 who had recovered from COVID-19. Source material: peripheral blood. The rearranged chain carries TRBV6-5 and TRBJ2-3; 8 junctional bases match TRBD2. The DNA sequence reads TGTGCCACCACGGGAGGGGATACGCAGTATTTT. Translation gives CATTGGDTQYF.